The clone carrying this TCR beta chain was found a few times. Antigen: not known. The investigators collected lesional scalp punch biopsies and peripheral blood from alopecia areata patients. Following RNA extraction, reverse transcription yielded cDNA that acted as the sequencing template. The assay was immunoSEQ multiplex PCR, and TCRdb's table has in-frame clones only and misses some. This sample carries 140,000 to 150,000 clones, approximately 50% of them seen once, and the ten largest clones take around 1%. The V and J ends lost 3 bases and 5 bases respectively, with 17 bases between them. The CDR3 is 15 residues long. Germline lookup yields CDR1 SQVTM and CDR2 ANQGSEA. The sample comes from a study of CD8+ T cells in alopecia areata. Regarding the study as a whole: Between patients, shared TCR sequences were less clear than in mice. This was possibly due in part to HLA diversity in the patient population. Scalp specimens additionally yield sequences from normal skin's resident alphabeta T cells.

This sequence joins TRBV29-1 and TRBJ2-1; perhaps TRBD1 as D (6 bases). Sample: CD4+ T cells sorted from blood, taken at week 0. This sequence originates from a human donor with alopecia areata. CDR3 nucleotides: TGCAGCGTTGATGGAGTGACAGGAACCAACAATGAGCAGTTCTTC. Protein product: CSVDGVTGTNNEQFF.